The entry below describes one T cell receptor (beta chain). The record originates from a study of blood T cell repertoires in COVID-19. The protocol was immunoSEQ multiplex PCR, while the TCRdb copy is restricted to in-frame clones and leaves out a portion. Of around 300,000 clones in the sample, 80% to 95% were seen once. Germline CDR1 SGHDT, CDR2 YYEEEE. The ends were cut back, 4 bases at V and 0 bases at J, with 11 bases in the middle. The CDR3 contains 15 residues. The rearrangement joins TRBV5-6 to TRBJ1-3; D is uncertain. The sequencing sample was made of PBMCs or T cells enriched from blood (not recorded which). This receptor was obtained from a woman aged 25 to 45 who had recovered from COVID-19. CDR3 protein: CASSTPRSSGNTIYF. Here the CDR3 DNA reads TGTGCCAGCAGCACGCCACGCAGCTCTGGAAACACCATATATTTT.